What follows is one TCR beta chain and its context. Its antigen remains unknown. Germline CDR1 and CDR2: MNHEY and SMNVEV (reference sequence). Trimming stripped 5 bases from V and 4 bases from J, with 11 bases between. This CDR3 has 13 residues. These data are taken from a study of T cell responses to AZD1222 COVID-19 vaccine. General study results and limits: Spike-specific TCR breadth and depth were elevated following two AZD1222 doses. Baseline serostatus was positive in only a handful of AZD1222 recipients.

Sequencing was performed with immunoSEQ multiplex PCR; in TCRdb, only in-frame clones are kept and a portion is missing. There are about 56,000 clones in the sample; about 88% occur only once, and roughly 7.2% lies in the top ten. Material: peripheral blood, obtained 28 days after the second AZD1222 dose. The chain carries TRBV27 and TRBJ1-2; D gene uncertain. The source of this sequence is an adult who received the AZD1222 COVID-19 vaccine. CDR3 sequence reads: CASSPTPPYGYTF. The CDR3 coding sequence is TGTGCCAGCAGTCCGACGCCTCCCTATGGCTACACCTTC.